This TCR beta chain came from a study of regulatory T cells in long-lasting Graves disease. Study background: Treatment with antithyroid drugs for over 5 years, together with positive TSH receptor antibodies, meant persistent Graves' disease.

In the case of this clonotype: The target antigen is unknown. One base away lies a much larger clone, so this may be a sequencing read error.

The sample's time point: persistent/refractory GD, antithyroid drugs over 5 years with positive TRAb. Extracted PBMC RNA gave rise to the TCR library. TCR beta libraries were built with iRepertoire HTBI primers and Arm-PCR of CDR3 regions. TCRdb fed the multiplex PCR reads into MiXCR, producing one record per CDR3 protein. The table includes some 420,000 distinct CDR3 sequences, roughly 23% detected once. General observations from the study: Patients with persistent disease showed a bias toward TRBV28, TRBJ1-2 and TRBJ2-5.

The CDR3 has 15 amino acids. V was trimmed by 4 bases and J by 4 bases, leaving 16 bases between them. Germline V lookup: CDR1 SGHAT, CDR2 FQNNGV. The TCR was taken from a female donor with Graves disease. This sequence joins TRBV11-2 and TRBJ2-5; D not certain. Sequenced here: peripheral blood mononuclear cells (PBMCs), sampled when the disease was refractory, from a patient treated with antithyroid drugs. CDR3 sequence reads: CASSYQDREAETQYF. CDR3 DNA: TGTGCCAGCAGCTATCAGGACCGAGAAGCAGAGACCCAGTACTTC.